In this sample, the clone carrying this T cell receptor (beta chain) turned up once. Its antigen is unknown. The sample originates from a study of shared clonotypes between healthy human individuals. Turning to the study itself: For every donor, three CD4 naive, three CD4 memory, two CD8 naive and one CD8 memory plates were used. Study results and caveats: Between several donors, naive CD4 clonotypes were shared at a level of roughly 5.5%.

Sequencing was performed with immunoSEQ multiplex PCR; in TCRdb, only in-frame clones are kept and a portion is missing. Of millions of clones detected, over 85% appear once; the ten largest clones hold 0.9% to 1.3%. The naive CD8 fraction comprised CD45RO-negative cells positively selected for CCR7 and excluded terminally differentiated effector memory CD45RA+ cells. Adult donors, all healthy and HIV-negative, had no recent acute infections or vaccinations. The sequenced material came from naive CD8+ T cells sorted from blood. This clonotype was obtained from a man in his late teens or twenties in good health.

CDR3 bases: TGTGCCAGCAGTTGGGACAGTCGCTATGGCTACACCTTC. This encodes CASSWDSRYGYTF. This chain uses TRBV27 with TRBJ1-2, with TRBD1 matching over 7 bases. With 4 bases clipped from V and 4 bases from J, the junction kept 3 bases outside the gene matches. This CDR3 spans 13 amino acids. The germline CDR1 and CDR2 sequences are MNHEY and SMNVEV (reference sequence).